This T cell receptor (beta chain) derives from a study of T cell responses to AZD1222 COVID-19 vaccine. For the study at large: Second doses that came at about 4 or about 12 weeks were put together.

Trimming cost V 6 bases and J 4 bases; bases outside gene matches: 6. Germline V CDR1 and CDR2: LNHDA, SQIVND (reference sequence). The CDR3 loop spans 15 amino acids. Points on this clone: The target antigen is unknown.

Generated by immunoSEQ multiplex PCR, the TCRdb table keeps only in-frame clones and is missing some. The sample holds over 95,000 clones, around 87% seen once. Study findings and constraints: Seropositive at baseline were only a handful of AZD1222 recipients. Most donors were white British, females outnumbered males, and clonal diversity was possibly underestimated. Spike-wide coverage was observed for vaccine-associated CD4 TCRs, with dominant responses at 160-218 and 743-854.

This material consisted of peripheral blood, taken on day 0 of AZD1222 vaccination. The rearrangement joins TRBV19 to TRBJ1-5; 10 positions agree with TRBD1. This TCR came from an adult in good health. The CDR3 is CASRGQGEVNQPQHF. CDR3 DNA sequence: TGTGCCAGTAGAGGACAGGGGGAGGTAAATCAGCCCCAGCATTTT. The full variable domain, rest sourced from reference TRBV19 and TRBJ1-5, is DGGITQSPKYLFRKEGQNVTLSCEQNLNHDAMYWYRQDPGQGLRLIYYSQIVNDFQKGDIAEGYSVSREKKESFPLTVTSAQKNPTAFYLCASRGQGEVNQPQHFGDGTRLSIL.